This TCR beta chain came from a study of CD8 T cells in ankylosing spondylitis. Regarding the study as a whole: Reactive arthritis synovial fluid and blood previously showed some of these motif variants.

TCRdb passed the 5' RACE reads through MiXCR, listing each CDR3 protein once. The repertoire has about 140,000 distinct CDR3 sequences, 7% to 8% of them found once; the top ten carry around 12%. This clonotype was recorded many times. Its matching antigen is unknown. Germline CDR1 and CDR2: MNHEY and SVGAGI. V shed 4 bases and J 6 bases; nucleotides not matched to a gene: 9. The CDR3 runs 16 residues. This sequence joins TRBV6-5 and TRBJ1-2; TRBD1 matches at 12 bases. The clonotype originates from a female donor with ankylosing spondylitis or in good health (not recorded which). Sequencing was done on a sample of blood, either unsorted or a sorted T cell fraction (not recorded which). CDR3 DNA: TGTGCCAGCAGTTTCCCGGGACAGGGGGCATTGAATGGCTACACCTTC. This translates into CASSFPGQGALNGYTF.